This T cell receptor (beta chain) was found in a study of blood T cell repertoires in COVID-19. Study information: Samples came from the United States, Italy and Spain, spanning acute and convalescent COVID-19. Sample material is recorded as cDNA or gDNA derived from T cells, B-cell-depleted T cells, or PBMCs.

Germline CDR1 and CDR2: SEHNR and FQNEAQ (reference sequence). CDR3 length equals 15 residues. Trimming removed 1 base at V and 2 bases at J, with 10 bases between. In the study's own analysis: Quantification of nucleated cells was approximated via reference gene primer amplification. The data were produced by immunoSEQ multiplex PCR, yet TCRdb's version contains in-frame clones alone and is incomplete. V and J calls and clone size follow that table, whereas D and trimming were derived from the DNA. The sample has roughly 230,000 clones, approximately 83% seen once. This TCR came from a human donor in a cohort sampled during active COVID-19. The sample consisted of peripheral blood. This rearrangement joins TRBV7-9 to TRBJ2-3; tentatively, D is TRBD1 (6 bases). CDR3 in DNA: TGTGCCAGCAGCTTAGGGGACACTTTCACAGATACGCAGTATTTT. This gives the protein CASSLGDTFTDTQYF.